This is a list of T cell receptor beta chains from one sample in a study of a mutant IDH1 vaccine in newly diagnosed glioma. Using immunoSEQ multiplex PCR, the repertoire was profiled, and TCRdb retains in-frame clones only, with some absent. The table records roughly 30,000 clones, approximately 90% of them present only once. No antigen has been assigned to these receptors. The material was PBMCs, obtained from a glioma patient whose treatment included an IDH1 peptide vaccine. The receptors shown here come from a man aged 40-49 years with glioma. The CDR3 runs from the conserved cysteine through the conserved F or W. D genes are given only for firm matches. Not all rows give a size; the values are once, few, many and, for expanded clones, a class.

V	J	D	size	DNA	CDR3
TRBV9	TRBJ2-2	-	-	TGTGCCAGCAGTGGTCTACCCCGCGGGTGGGAGCTGTTTTTT	CASSGLPRGWELFF
TRBV4-2	TRBJ2-1	-	-	TGTGCCAGCAGCCGAACCGGGACAGAGCAGTTCTTC	CASSRTGTEQFF
TRBV6-5	TRBJ1-4	-	-	TGTGCCAGCAGTTACTCCTACAGTTCAACTAATGAAAAACTGTTTTTT	CASSYSYSSTNEKLFF
TRBV5-8	TRBJ2-5	TRBD2	-	TGTGCCAGCACCTTGGGACTAGCGGAGGGGCGGGAGACCCAGTACTTC	CASTLGLAEGRETQYF
TRBV7-2	TRBJ2-1	-	-	TGTGCCAGCAGCTGGGGCGGGAACGGGGCCTACAATGAGCAGTTCTTC	CASSWGGNGAYNEQFF
TRBV7-9	TRBJ1-1	-	-	TGTGCCAGCAGCTTAATAGGGATCACTGAAGCTTTCTTT	CASSLIGITEAFF
TRBV30	TRBJ1-3	-	-	TGTGCCTGGCAAGGGGGGGACTTCTCTGGAAACACCATATATTTT	CAWQGGDFSGNTIYF
TRBV7-9	TRBJ1-5	-	-	TGTGCCAGCAGCTTAGCTTTTCGCAGGGGAAGACATTTT	CASSLAFRRGRHF
TRBV28	TRBJ2-7	-	-	TGTGCCAGCAGTTTTCCCCTGACATCCTCTTTCTACGAGCAGTACTTC	CASSFPLTSSFYEQYF
TRBV29-1	TRBJ2-1	TRBD1	-	TGCAGCACCTGGACAGGGGATGAGCAGTTCTTC	CSTWTGDEQFF
TRBV11-2	TRBJ1-3	-	-	TGTGCCAGCAGCATGGGCGGAAACACCATATATTTT	CASSMGGNTIYF
TRBV11-2	TRBJ2-1	TRBD1	-	TGTGCCAGCACCGACAGGGCCAATGAGCAGTTCTTC	CASTDRANEQFF
TRBV2	TRBJ1-4	-	-	TGTGCCAGCAGTGACAGGCAGGGTGGTGAAAAACTGTTTTTT	CASSDRQGGEKLFF
TRBV7-3	TRBJ2-3	-	-	TGTGCCAGCAGCCAACGGGACGACACAGATACGCAGTATTTT	CASSQRDDTDTQYF
TRBV6-5	TRBJ2-5	TRBD2	-	TGTGCCAGCAGTTATAGCGGGGGGGACCAAGAGACCCAGTACTTC	CASSYSGGDQETQYF
TRBV7-9	TRBJ1-5	-	-	TGTGCCAGCAGCAATAACAGGGATCAGCCCCAGCATTTT	CASSNNRDQPQHF
TRBV7-2	TRBJ2-3	-	-	TGTGCCAGCAGCACAAGGCAGAGGGCGAACACAGATACGCAGTATTTT	CASSTRQRANTDTQYF
TRBV5-6	TRBJ2-1	-	-	TGTGCCAGCAGCTTGGTGCAGGGCTACAATGAGCAGTTCTTC	CASSLVQGYNEQFF
TRBV18	TRBJ1-2	-	-	TGTGCCAGCTCACCCCTGGGTGAAGCTGGCTACACCTTC	CASSPLGEAGYTF
TRBV9	TRBJ1-3	-	-	TGTGCCAGCAGCGTGTCCGCGGGGACTGGAAACACCATATATTTT	CASSVSAGTGNTIYF
TRBV6-6	TRBJ2-7	TRBD2	-	TGTGCCAGCTACCGACTAGCTAGTTCCTACGAGCAGTACTTC	CASYRLASSYEQYF
TRBV5-1	TRBJ2-3	TRBD2	-	TGCGCCAGCAGCCCGACTAGCGGGGGGATAGATACGCAGTATTTT	CASSPTSGGIDTQYF
TRBV5-5	TRBJ1-1	-	-	TGTGCCAGCAGCTTGTCCAGGGCCAAGAACACTGAAGCTTTCTTT	CASSLSRAKNTEAFF
TRBV5-6	TRBJ1-2	TRBD1	-	TGTGCCAGCAGGCCGGGACAGGGATATGGCTACACCTTC	CASRPGQGYGYTF
TRBV7-6	TRBJ1-1	-	once	TGTGCCAGCAGTCGATGGTCAGTAGAGAACACTGAAGCTTTCTTT	CASSRWSVENTEAFF
TRBV7-2	TRBJ2-5	TRBD2	-	TGTGCCAGCAGCTACGCAGCGGGGGCGACGACCCAGTACTTC	CASSYAAGATTQYF
TRBV27	TRBJ1-5	-	-	TGTGCCAGCAGCCCTACAGGGATATCGCAGCCCCAGCATTTT	CASSPTGISQPQHF
TRBV10-3	TRBJ1-5	-	-	TGTGCCCCTCCTATGCAGCGCGAGTTAAATAGCAATCAGCCCCAGCATTTT	CAPPMQRELNSNQPQHF
TRBV29-1	TRBJ1-5	TRBD1	-	TGCAGCGCCCGACAGGGCGGTCAGCCCCAGCATTTT	CSARQGGQPQHF
TRBV19	TRBJ2-3	-	-	TGTGCCAGTAGTATAGGCCCGTCCACAGATACGCAGTATTTT	CASSIGPSTDTQYF
TRBV4-1	TRBJ2-5	TRBD2	-	TGCGCCAGCAGCCAACTAGCGGGAGAGAAAGAAGAGACCCAGTACTTC	CASSQLAGEKEETQYF
TRBV19	TRBJ2-6	TRBD1	-	TGTGCCAGTAGTATAACAGGGGGCTCCGGGGCCAACGTCCTGACTTTC	CASSITGGSGANVLTF
TRBV20-1	TRBJ1-2	-	-	TGCAGTGCGGAGGACTATGGCTACACCTTC	CSAEDYGYTF
TRBV6-6	TRBJ2-1	-	-	TGTGCCAGCAGTTACGAACGGAGCAATGAGCAGTTCTTC	CASSYERSNEQFF
TRBV7-9	TRBJ1-1	-	-	TGTGCCAGCAGCTTAGCGAGTATGGGGTCCCACCTCGAAGCTTTCTTT	CASSLASMGSHLEAFF
TRBV5-1	TRBJ2-2	TRBD1	few	TGCGCCAGCAGCGAAGGAACCGGGACAGGGAACACCGGGGAGCTGTTTTTT	CASSEGTGTGNTGELFF
TRBV5-4	TRBJ2-2	-	-	TGTGCCAGCAGCTCGGGACGGGCGAACACCGGGGAGCTGTTTTTT	CASSSGRANTGELFF
TRBV19	TRBJ1-5	TRBD1	-	TGTGCCAGTAGTATATCTCAGGGGGCTTTTAGCAATCAGCCCCAGCATTTT	CASSISQGAFSNQPQHF
TRBV14	TRBJ1-1	-	-	TGTGCCAGCTCCCCGAGTCCTAACACTGAAGCTTTCTTT	CASSPSPNTEAFF
TRBV2	TRBJ2-2	-	few	TGTGCCAGCAGTGAACGGAGTAGGGGCACCGGGGAGCTGTTTTTT	CASSERSRGTGELFF
TRBV27	TRBJ1-2	-	-	TGTGCCAGCAGTCGACTGGGGGGCAGAAACTATGGCTACACCTTC	CASSRLGGRNYGYTF
TRBV7-9	TRBJ2-7	-	once	TGTGCCAGCAGCTTAGTTCAGGGGAACTCCTACGAGCAGTACTTC	CASSLVQGNSYEQYF
TRBV5-4	TRBJ1-1	TRBD1	-	TGTGCCAGCAGCTTGCCCCAGGGGGCCGGGGGGACTGAAGCTTTCTTT	CASSLPQGAGGTEAFF
TRBV5-1	TRBJ1-1	-	-	TGCGCCAGCAGATGGGGGAACACCAACACTGAAGCTTTCTTT	CASRWGNTNTEAFF
TRBV7-9	TRBJ2-5	-	-	TGTGCCAGCAGCTCGGGGTCCCAAGAGACCCAGTACTTC	CASSSGSQETQYF
TRBV7-2	TRBJ2-1	-	-	TGTGCCAGCTCGAGGGGAGACCACAATGAGCAGTTCTTC	CASSRGDHNEQFF
TRBV5-6	TRBJ2-2	-	-	TGTGCCAGCAGCTGGGGACGGTGGAACACCGGGGAGCTGTTTTTT	CASSWGRWNTGELFF
TRBV5-5	TRBJ1-5	-	-	TGTGCCAGCAGCTTGGATGGTCAGGGTTACCAGCCCCAGCATTTT	CASSLDGQGYQPQHF
TRBV19	TRBJ1-5	TRBD1	few	TGTGCCAGTAGTATAGGGACAGGGGGCTGGGTTCAGCCCCAGCATTTT	CASSIGTGGWVQPQHF
TRBV9	TRBJ1-2	-	-	TGTGCCAGCAGCCTAGCAGGAGGACGCGGCTACACCTTC	CASSLAGGRGYTF